The next 32 T cell receptor beta chains were all read from a single sample in a study of quantifying T cell responses using KT2 cells (dated by TCRdb to the late 2010s). Concerning the study at large: RNA was DNase-treated and reverse transcribed with TCR alpha and beta constant-region primers, mostly using SuperScript III.

The library relied on UMI-ligation and nested PCR. TCRdb names Illumina MiSeq as the instrument used. T4 RNA ligase 1 was used to ligate a single-stranded oligonucleotide containing the Illumina SP2 sequence and a UMI to the 3' end of the cDNA. PCR1 ran about 4 cycles (98°C 15 s, 69°C 30 s, 72°C 40 s); the beta primer was an equimolar mix of RC1.1 and RC1.2 covering TRBC1 and TRBC2. In TCRdb, the public reads were trimmed at Q25 with fastp and aligned with MiXCR, with productive beta chains retained. When rows share a CDR3 protein, they turn into one entry using the most common DNA and genes. The sample table records 52,000 or so distinct CDR3 sequences; 9% to 15% of these occur just once. Around a tenth of the sample goes to the ten largest clones. The sample was PBMCs spiked with cells of the T cell clone KT2. These receptors were collected from a human donor.

This clonotype showed up just a few times. V is TRBV10-3 and J is TRBJ1-5; no definite D call. The germline V gene has CDR1 ENHRY and CDR2 SYGVKD. The CDR3 runs 14 residues. The V end was cut by 0 bases, the J end by 7 bases, with 10 bases between. CDR3 bases: TGTGCCATCAGTGAGTCGAACCCGGAACAGCCCCAGCATTTT. Encoded protein: CAISESNPEQPQHF.

The chain employs TRBV15 and TRBJ1-5, with D possibly TRBD1 on 5 matching bases. From germline, CDR1 is LNHNV and CDR2 YYDKDF (reference sequence). CDR3 length equals 12 residues. V was shortened by 0 bases and J by 15 bases, with 12 bases between the two germline ends. CDR3 in DNA: TGTGCCACCAGCAGAGATGAGGGGTTAAGGCATTTT. This gives the protein CATSRDEGLRHF.

In its sample, this clonotype was seen many times. This sequence joins TRBV2 and TRBJ1-6; 10 bases line up with TRBD1. Germline V lookup: CDR1 SNHLY, CDR2 FYNNEI. V dropped 6 bases and J dropped 8; count of bases not matched to a gene: 4. The CDR3 covers 14 residues. In nucleotides, the CDR3 is TGTGCCAGCAGGGGGGACAGGGGTTATTCACCCCTCCACTTT. Translated: CASRGDRGYSPLHF.

The table lists this clonotype with a few counts. The chain carries TRBV7-9 and TRBJ2-7; TRBD2 matches 7 bases. The CDR3 consists of 17 residues. CDR1 is SEHNR and CDR2 is FQNEAQ in the germline V gene (reference sequence). Trimming cost V 3 bases and J 7 bases; bases outside gene matches: 18. This CDR3 reads CASSFYRGEGPGLEQYF. CDR3 nucleotides: TGTGCCAGCAGCTTTTATCGTGGGGAGGGCCCCGGGCTTGAGCAGTACTTC.

This clonotype was picked up a small number of times. The gene calls are TRBV11-2 and TRBJ2-3; 8 positions agree with TRBD1. J was trimmed by 1 base and V by 3 bases; bases with no gene match: 9. In germline, CDR1 is SGHAT, CDR2 FQNNGV. The length of the CDR3 is 17 residues. The CDR3 spells CASSFWTLQGGTDTQYF. The DNA of the CDR3 is TGTGCCAGCAGCTTCTGGACCTTACAGGGGGGCACAGATACGCAGTATTTT.

The chain couples TRBV5-1 to TRBJ2-7; D is tentatively TRBD1 or TRBD2 (5 bases each). CDR1 is SGHRS and CDR2 is YFSETQ in the germline V gene. This CDR3 is 14 amino acids long. V lost 3 bases to trimming and J lost 2 bases, with 12 bases between them. The CDR3 DNA follows: TGCGCCAGCAGCTCTATCGGGACGACCTACGAGCAGTACTTC. It specifies CASSSIGTTYEQYF.

This clonotype was seen more than once but under ten times. The chain joins TRBV6-5 to TRBJ2-1; maybe TRBD1 (6 bases). This CDR3 comprises 15 residues. Trimming stripped 6 bases from V and 0 bases from J, with 12 bases between. Germline V gene lookup returns CDR1 MNHEY and CDR2 SVGAGI. CDR3 residues: CASRGKGVSYNEQFF. The CDR3 nucleotides read TGTGCCAGCAGGGGGAAGGGGGTCTCCTACAATGAGCAGTTCTTC.

The chain has TRBV12-3 or TRBV12-4 and TRBJ2-1, with D possibly matching TRBD2 (6 bases). V was clipped by 2 bases and J by 7 bases, with 12 bases between them. The CDR3 spans 14 residues. CDR3 nucleotide sequence: TGTGCCAGCAGTTTACAGACCCGGGGGAATGAGCAGTTCTTC. Protein sequence: CASSLQTRGNEQFF.

This clonotype was counted a few times. This chain connects TRBV12-3 or TRBV12-4 to TRBJ1-5; 8 bases map to TRBD1. The V gene end was trimmed by 1 base and the J gene end by 4 bases; junction bases not matched to a gene: 6. CDR3 length equals 16 residues. The CDR3 nucleotides are TGTGCCAGCAGTTTAGTCATGGGACAGGAAAATCAGCCCCAGCATTTT. This translates into CASSLVMGQENQPQHF.

This clonotype came up many times. The chain recombines TRBV20-1 with TRBJ2-5, with 15 bases aligning to TRBD2. Germline values: CDR1 DFQATT, CDR2 SNEGSKA (reference sequence). The junction had 7 bases not matched to a gene; V was cut back by 3 bases and J by 5 bases. This CDR3 region has 16 residues. DNA for the CDR3: TGCAGTGCTAGTGGGACTAGCGGGGGGATGGGGGAGACCCAGTACTTC. This translates into CSASGTSGGMGETQYF.

V gene TRBV5-1 combines with J gene TRBJ1-2, with 10 bases identical to TRBD1. With 4 bases clipped from V and 4 bases from J, the junction kept 4 bases outside the gene matches. The CDR3 has 14 amino acids. Per germline, CDR1 SGHRS and CDR2 YFSETQ. As DNA, the CDR3 is TGCGCCAGCAGCGGGGACAGGGGAATCTATGGCTACACCTTC. It specifies CASSGDRGIYGYTF.

This clonotype was detected many times. This rearrangement joins TRBV11-2 to TRBJ1-5, with D unclear. There are 13 residues in the CDR3. Trimming shortened V by 3 bases and J by 2 bases, and 5 bases separated the two germline ends. CDR1 is SGHAT, CDR2 FQNNGV, per germline. The CDR3 coding sequence is TGTGCCAGCAGCTTTATGGGCAATCAGCCCCAGCATTTT. Protein sequence: CASSFMGNQPQHF.

The chain has TRBV7-9 and TRBJ2-3; the match to TRBD1 covers 7 bases. Germline V gives CDR1 SEHNR, CDR2 FQNEAQ (reference sequence). The CDR3 consists of 15 residues. The ends lost 3 bases at V and 2 bases at J; junction bases unmatched: 5. The CDR3 loop reads CASSLGQPNTDTQYF. The CDR3 DNA reads as TGTGCCAGCAGCTTGGGACAGCCAAACACAGATACGCAGTATTTT.

The chain recombines TRBV14 with TRBJ1-2; unclear D gene. V shed 5 bases and J shed 8 bases, with 18 bases lying between them. The CDR3 is 14 residues long. Germline CDR1 reads SGHDN; CDR2 reads FVKESK. CDR3 loop: CASSGGSSERGYTF. As DNA, the CDR3 is TGTGCCAGCAGCGGAGGATCTTCCGAGAGGGGCTACACCTTC.

The chain recombines TRBV2 with TRBJ2-7; D could derive from TRBD1 or TRBD2 (5 bases each). The germline V and J ends were trimmed by 0 bases and 3 bases, with 9 bases remaining between them. Germline lookup yields CDR1 SNHLY and CDR2 FYNNEI. The CDR3 sequence is 14 residues long. The CDR3 region is CASSEARGVYEQYF. The CDR3 region has the DNA TGTGCCAGCAGTGAAGCGCGAGGGGTCTACGAGCAGTACTTC.

This chain joins TRBV6-1 and TRBJ2-7, with 10 bases fitting TRBD1. The germline CDR1 and CDR2 sequences are MNHNS and SASEGT. CDR3 size: 18 residues. J was trimmed by 2 bases and V by 6 bases; bases with no gene match: 16. CDR3 in DNA: TGTGCCAGCAGGCGGGGAGTATATGTGGGACAGGGGACCTACGAGCAGTACTTC. This codes for CASRRGVYVGQGTYEQYF.

V gene TRBV28 combines with J gene TRBJ1-5, with D perhaps TRBD1 (6 bases). CDR1 is MDHEN and CDR2 is SYDVKM in the germline V gene. V lost 1 base, J lost 3 bases, and 10 bases lay in between. The CDR3 is 15 amino acids. In DNA form, the CDR3 reads TGTGCCAGCAGTTTATCAGGGGCCTACAATCAGCCCCAGCATTTT. Protein: CASSLSGAYNQPQHF.

This clonotype was counted at least ten times. This chain uses TRBV5-1 with TRBJ2-3, with TRBD1 matching 12 bases. J was trimmed by 4 bases and V by 7 bases; bases with no gene match: 7. The germline V gene encodes CDR1 SGHRS and CDR2 YFSETQ. The CDR3 covers 15 residues. The CDR3 nucleotides read TGCGCCAGCTGGACCGGGACAGGGGGCGCAGATACGCAGTATTTT. It is translated as CASWTGTGGADTQYF. Together with reference TRBV5-1 and TRBJ2-3, the CDR3 gives the full variable domain: KAGVTQTPRYLIKTRGQQVTLSCSPISGHRSVSWYQQTPGQGLQFLFEYFSETQRNKGNFPGRFSGRQFSNSRSEMNVSTLELGDSALYLCASWTGTGGADTQYFGPGTRLTVL.

This clonotype was seen a few times. The chain's CDR3 is CASSVSGLVQPQHF. The CDR3, as DNA: TGCGCCAGCAGTGTGTCCGGGCTGGTTCAGCCCCAGCATTTT. The V call is TRBV10-2, the J call TRBJ1-5; D is uncertain. CDR3 length equals 14 residues. V lost 4 bases, J lost 6 bases, and 13 bases lay in between. CDR1 WSHSY and CDR2 SAAADI come from the germline V gene.

This clonotype was counted only a few times. This chain joins TRBV20-1 and TRBJ2-2; TRBD2 might be the D (7 bases). The CDR3 extends over 15 amino acids. Germline values: CDR1 DFQATT, CDR2 SNEGSKA (reference sequence). Trimming took off 3 bases at V and 5 bases at J, with 16 bases between the two ends. The CDR3 here is CSARGGGSGTGELFF. The CDR3 DNA is TGCAGTGCTAGGGGGGGCGGGAGCGGTACCGGGGAGCTGTTTTTT.

A few counts support this clonotype. V is TRBV29-1 and J is TRBJ2-1; D call uncertain. Deletions cut 6 bases from V and 7 bases from J, with 19 bases between. Germline-derived CDR1 and CDR2 are SQVTM and ANQGSEA. There are 14 residues in the CDR3. CDR3 DNA: TGCAGCGTGACCCATGACTTTTTAGGAAATGAGCAGTTCTTC. This codes for CSVTHDFLGNEQFF.

This clonotype was picked up a small number of times. V gene TRBV6-1 combines with J gene TRBJ2-3; 7 positions match TRBD2. V was pared by 2 bases and J by 5 bases, with 10 bases of the junction left unmatched. The CDR3 spans 16 residues. Germline CDR1 reads MNHNS; CDR2 reads SASEGT. The CDR3 DNA is TGTGCCAGCAGTGAATCTTGGGAGGGAGGGAGAGATACGCAGTATTTT. Protein product: CASSESWEGGRDTQYF.

This clonotype was recorded many times. The gene calls are TRBV6-6 and TRBJ2-1; 10 bases are shared with TRBD2. Per the germline V gene, CDR1 is MNHNY and CDR2 is SVGAGI (reference sequence). With 0 bases clipped from V and 8 bases from J, the junction kept 4 bases outside the gene matches. This CDR3 comprises 15 residues. CDR3 protein: CASSYSSGRADEQFF. The CDR3 nucleotides read TGTGCCAGCAGTTACTCGAGCGGGAGGGCCGATGAGCAGTTCTTC.

This clonotype occurred a few times. Here the CDR3 reads CASSPPLTGAYGYTF. CDR3 nucleotides: TGTGCCAGCTCACCACCCTTGACAGGGGCCTATGGCTACACCTTC. The chain is built from TRBV18 and TRBJ1-2; the match to TRBD1 covers 8 bases. Germline CDR1 is KGHSH and CDR2 is LQKENI. CDR3 size: 15 residues. V dropped 0 bases and J dropped 4; count of bases not matched to a gene: 4.

This clonotype is termed medium-sized (0.01 to 0.1%). The J gene is TRBJ1-4, the V gene TRBV29-1, with D possibly being TRBD1 (6 bases). The CDR3 runs to 14 residues. Germline-derived CDR1 and CDR2 are SQVTM and ANQGSEA. V was cut by 4 bases and J by 5 bases, with 14 bases left in between. CDR3 region: CSVGEAGGNEKLFF. CDR3 nucleotide sequence: TGCAGCGTTGGTGAGGCGGGGGGCAATGAAAAACTGTTTTTT.

This clonotype came up many times. The V and J genes are TRBV20-1 and TRBJ2-7, with a weak D call TRBD1 (7 bases). Germline values: CDR1 DFQATT, CDR2 SNEGSKA (reference sequence). Trimming took 4 bases from V and 7 from J, leaving 14 bases between them. CDR3 length: 12 amino acids. CDR3 DNA: TGCAGTGCTATTGACAGGGAGGAAGAGCAGTACTTC. Translated, it gives CSAIDREEEQYF.

For this clonotype: The germline gene is not matched at one end of the junction; a read error may be the cause. J is TRBJ2-5 and V is TRBV7-6; D could derive from TRBD1 or TRBD2 (5 bases each). This CDR3 has 15 amino acids. Germline-derived CDR1 and CDR2 are SGHVS and FNYEAQ. The CDR3 sequence is CAISRTGTELETQYF. The CDR3 DNA is TGTGCCATCAGCCGAACCGGGACGGAACTAGAGACCCAGTACTTC.

The chain uses TRBV2 and TRBJ1-5, with D perhaps matching TRBD1 (5 bases). Deletions cut 6 bases from V and 2 bases from J, with 14 bases between. The length of the CDR3 is 15 residues. In germline, CDR1 is SNHLY, CDR2 FYNNEI. The CDR3, as DNA: TGTGCCAGCAGGGAGGGGACCCAGGGCAATCAGCCCCAGCATTTT. The encoded protein is CASREGTQGNQPQHF.

The V call is TRBV2, the J call TRBJ1-4, with D possibly TRBD1 on 5 matching bases. This CDR3 region has 12 residues. With 0 bases removed from V and 15 bases from J, the gap between germline ends came to 11 bases. CDR1 and CDR2 from the germline V gene are SNHLY and FYNNEI. CDR3 residues: CASSEATASMFF. The CDR3 DNA reads as TGTGCCAGCAGTGAAGCGACAGCTTCGATGTTTTTT.

This clonotype was counted a few times. J is TRBJ2-2 and V is TRBV5-1; 8 bases match TRBD1. There are 17 residues in the CDR3. Looked up from germline, CDR1 is SGHRS and CDR2 is YFSETQ. J gave up 1 base and V 4 bases, and 9 bases lay outside the gene matches. CDR3 loop: CASSVTGVQLNTGELFF. As DNA, the CDR3 is TGCGCCAGCAGCGTGACAGGGGTCCAATTGAACACCGGGGAGCTGTTTTTT.

The CDR3 protein is CASSQDIRFGVEAFF. The CDR3 DNA reads as TGTGCCAGCAGCCAAGATATCAGGTTCGGTGTTGAAGCTTTCTTT. The chain links TRBV3-1 to TRBJ1-1; D gene ambiguous. Germline V gene lookup returns CDR1 LGHDT and CDR2 YNNKEL (reference sequence). CDR3 length: 15 residues. V lost 0 bases and J 7 bases, leaving 15 bases between the germline ends.

This clonotype came up many times. The chain joins TRBV6-5 to TRBJ2-1; no definite D call. Germline CDR1 is MNHEY and CDR2 is SVGAGI. This CDR3 region has 13 residues. Deletions cut 0 bases from V and 1 base from J, with 1 base between. CDR3 residues: CASSYSSYNEQFF. As DNA, the CDR3 is TGTGCCAGCAGTTACTCGTCCTACAATGAGCAGTTCTTC.